This T cell receptor (beta chain) was recorded in a study of blood T cell repertoires in COVID-19. In the study overall: COVID-19 samples collected from the United States, Italy and Spain covered acute and convalescent phases. Nucleic acid was either cDNA or gDNA, and it came from T cells, B-cell-depleted T cells, or PBMCs.

Authors' analysis steps: Estimation of nucleated cell counts relied on the amplification of reference gene primers. The assay was immunoSEQ multiplex PCR, and TCRdb's table has in-frame clones only and misses some. Clone size and the V and J calls come from that table; the DNA yielded D and trimming. This table holds 150,000 to 200,000 clones, about 88% found once. The V gene's germline CDR1 is KGHSH and CDR2 LQKENI. With V trimmed by 3 bases and J by 3 bases, 2 bases remained unmatched. The CDR3 contains 14 residues. This clone appeared once. This clonotype was obtained from a man aged 60-69 years with active or convalescent COVID-19. The chain links TRBV18 to TRBJ1-5; 7 bases agree with TRBD1. The sequencing input was peripheral blood. The CDR3: CASSPTGDNQPQHF. Here the CDR3 DNA reads TGTGCCAGCTCACCTACAGGGGACAATCAGCCCCAGCATTTT.